The clone carrying this TCR beta chain was counted between two and nine times. The antigen is undetermined. It was with 60 Vbeta and 13 Jbeta primers that the PCR ran. TCRdb keeps only in-frame clones here, not all; method: immunoSEQ multiplex PCR. The sample gives roughly 250,000 clones, 80% of which show up once; roughly 0.31% is in the top ten. These data belong to a study of cytomegalovirus exposure and HLA in healthy donors. General study findings and limits: Specific recognition of CMV antigens was confirmed in vitro for a few chains (all CMV-associated). On later analysis, the bulk of CMV-associated TCR beta chains appeared to be HLA-restricted. A later analysis reportedly found that, within productive TCRs, an Asian-associated ancestry cluster had fewer N-insertions than the mean observed across the roughly 700 donors. About 87% or about 30% of the time was how often most TCR beta V segments were productive, according to an earlier analysis.

The sequence came from a girl aged 2-15 years in good health and CMV-seronegative. Sequencing used PBMCs.

As DNA, the CDR3 is TGTGCCTGGAGTTTTGGGGGACATAGCAATCAGCCCCAGCATTTT. Its protein is CAWSFGGHSNQPQHF. The genes are TRBV30 and TRBJ1-5, with a weak D call TRBD1 (6 bases). The germline V gene encodes CDR1 GTSNPN and CDR2 SVGIG (reference sequence). There are 15 residues in the CDR3. Trimming removed 2 bases at V and 0 bases at J, with 11 bases between.